One and the same sample provided the 26 T cell receptor beta chains below, sequenced in a study of T cell repertoires in cytomegalovirus infection. Each CDR3 protein gets one entry after TCRdb re-called the reads with MiXCR. The sample has 150,000 to 200,000 distinct CDR3 sequences; approximately 15% are singletons. Sequencing was performed on PBMCs. The receptor set was obtained from a human donor in good health (CMV status not recorded). Some clones in this sample may be carry-over from other donors' samples.

The CDR3 coding sequence is TGTGCCAGCAGCGCCCGACAAGGGCTGTTTTTT. Protein: CASSARQGLFF. V is TRBV7-9 and J is TRBJ2-2, with D hard to call. The V end was cut by 5 bases, the J end by 13 bases, with 11 bases between. The CDR3 runs to 11 residues. Per the germline V gene, CDR1 is SEHNR and CDR2 is FQNEAQ (reference sequence).

The gene calls are TRBV7-6 and TRBJ1-3; D is unresolved. Trimming shortened V by 7 bases and J by 4 bases, and 17 bases separated the two germline ends. Germline CDR1 and CDR2: SGHVS and FNYEAQ. This CDR3 has 15 amino acids. CDR3: CASNTADSSGNTIYF. The CDR3 DNA reads as TGTGCCAGCAACACCGCGGATTCATCAGGAAACACCATATATTTT.

This clonotype was seen only a few times. The chain's CDR3 is CASSPGTGYLEQFF. DNA for the CDR3: TGTGCCAGTAGTCCTGGGACAGGGTATCTTGAGCAGTTCTTC. The chain recombines TRBV19 with TRBJ2-1; 9 bases are shared with TRBD1. CDR1 LNHDA and CDR2 SQIVND come from the germline V gene (reference sequence). With 5 bases clipped from V and 9 bases from J, the junction kept 8 bases outside the gene matches. CDR3 length: 14 amino acids.

Ten or more counts support this clonotype. V gene TRBV5-6 combines with J gene TRBJ1-3, with a tentative D call TRBD1 (5 bases). CDR1 SGHDT and CDR2 YYEEEE come from the germline V gene. The CDR3 sequence is 14 residues long. Trimming shortened V by 3 bases and J by 5 bases, and 12 bases separated the two germline ends. CDR3 coding DNA: TGTGCCAGCAGCTGGGGGACCAGACGAAACACCATATATTTT. This codes for CASSWGTRRNTIYF.

This clonotype showed up just a few times. CDR3 nucleotide sequence: TGCAGTGCTAGAGGACCGACTAGCGGGGGGCCAGATACGCAGTATTTT. This gives the protein CSARGPTSGGPDTQYF. The chain is built from TRBV20-1 and TRBJ2-3; 13 bases are shared with TRBD2. J lost 4 bases, V lost 1 base, and 5 bases had no gene match. The CDR3 is 16 amino acids. Germline CDR1 reads DFQATT; CDR2 reads SNEGSKA (reference sequence).

This clonotype occurred a few times. The chain is built from TRBV7-3 and TRBJ1-5; D is unresolved. CDR1 is SGHTA, CDR2 FQGTGA, per germline. V was trimmed by 1 base and J by 4 bases, leaving 17 bases between them. The CDR3 sequence is 17 residues long. The CDR3 DNA reads as TGTGCCAGCAGCTTAAAAGGAGGGCAAAGGCTTAATCAGCCCCAGCATTTT. The encoded protein is CASSLKGGQRLNQPQHF.

This clonotype was observed at least ten times. The chain links TRBV6-5 to TRBJ2-1, with 9 bases that match TRBD2. Germline CDR1 and CDR2: MNHEY and SVGAGI. V dropped 8 bases and J dropped 5; count of bases not matched to a gene: 13. This CDR3 contains 16 residues. The CDR3 loop reads CASGLAGRLRNNEQFF. The CDR3 nucleotides read TGTGCCAGCGGGCTAGCGGGGCGCCTACGTAACAATGAGCAGTTCTTC.

This clonotype has a count of ten or more. V and J are TRBV11-2 and TRBJ2-3, with TRBD2 identical over 7 bases. Germline CDR1 is SGHAT and CDR2 is FQNNGV. CDR3 size: 14 residues. With 2 bases clipped from V and 6 bases from J, the junction kept 5 bases outside the gene matches. The CDR3 protein is CASSLTGGLDTQYF. The CDR3 DNA sequence: TGTGCCAGCAGCTTAACGGGAGGATTGGATACGCAGTATTTT.

This clonotype was seen a single time. The genes are TRBV28 and TRBJ2-7, with D possibly TRBD1 on 5 matching bases. V dropped 10 bases and J dropped 4 bases, with 14 bases sitting between them. This CDR3 region has 12 residues. Germline V gene sequence: CDR1 MDHEN, CDR2 SYDVKM. In DNA form, the CDR3 reads TGTGCCACGAGATTAGACAGATACGAGCAGTACTTC. Its translation is CATRLDRYEQYF.

This clonotype was detected once. The chain couples TRBV5-1 to TRBJ2-2, with 9 nucleotides matching TRBD1. The CDR3 contains 16 residues. With V trimmed by 3 bases and J by 4 bases, 7 bases remained unmatched. Germline V gives CDR1 SGHRS, CDR2 YFSETQ. The CDR3 loop is CASSSPGQGTTGELFF. CDR3 nucleotides: TGCGCCAGCAGCTCCCCCGGACAGGGGACCACCGGGGAGCTGTTTTTT.

The sample holds many counts of this clonotype. The gene calls are TRBV7-2 and TRBJ2-7; D ambiguous. Trimming pared 1 base from V and 3 bases from J, leaving 13 bases between. This CDR3 has 15 residues. Germline V gene sequence: CDR1 SGHTA, CDR2 FQGNSA. CDR3: CASSLGYGSFYEQYF. CDR3 coding DNA: TGTGCCAGCAGCTTAGGATATGGGTCTTTCTACGAGCAGTACTTC. Variable domain in full (rest from reference TRBV7-2 and TRBJ2-7): GAGVSQSPSNKVTEKGKDVELRCDPISGHTALYWYRQSLGQGLEFLIYFQGNSAPDKSGLPSDRFSAERTGGSVSTLTIQRTQQEDSAVYLCASSLGYGSFYEQYFGPGTRLTVT.

This clonotype was seen a few times. The chain carries TRBV20-1 and TRBJ1-5; TRBD1 aligns across 8 bases. This CDR3 contains 15 residues. Germline CDR1 is DFQATT and CDR2 is SNEGSKA (reference sequence). After removal of 4 bases from V and 3 bases from J, the junction contained 8 bases not matched to a gene. The CDR3 is CSAKRTGINNQPQHF. In DNA, the CDR3 is TGCAGTGCTAAAAGGACAGGGATTAACAATCAGCCCCAGCATTTT.

This clonotype showed up just a few times. This chain uses TRBV20-1 with TRBJ2-4, with 8 bases identical to TRBD1. Germline V gene sequence: CDR1 DFQATT, CDR2 SNEGSKA (reference sequence). The CDR3 loop spans 15 amino acids. Losses at the gene ends were 0 bases for V and 1 base for J; bases not matched to a gene: 2. The CDR3 coding sequence is TGCAGTGCTAGAGATAGGGACAGGGCCAAAAACATTCAGTACTTC. Its protein product is CSARDRDRAKNIQYF.

V usage is TRBV3-1 and J usage is TRBJ1-1; D might be TRBD1 (6 bases). The germline CDR1 and CDR2 sequences are LGHDT and YNNKEL (reference sequence). The CDR3 spans 17 residues. V lost 3 bases, J lost 4 bases, and 21 bases lay in between. CDR3 in DNA: TGTGCCAGCAGCCATGGTCTGGGCAGGGGATTCGGCACTGAAGCTTTCTTT. Its protein is CASSHGLGRGFGTEAFF.

This clonotype was detected many times. The chain is built from TRBV7-2 and TRBJ1-6; 9 bases agree with TRBD1. V lost 2 bases to trimming and J lost 10 bases; unmatched junction nucleotides: 12. There are 17 residues in the CDR3. From germline, CDR1 is SGHTA and CDR2 FQGNSA. The CDR3 reads CASSLRARGQGNSPLHF. The CDR3 nucleotides read TGTGCCAGCAGCTTAAGGGCTCGGGGACAGGGAAACTCACCCCTCCACTTT. The variable domain in full, completed from reference TRBV7-2 and TRBJ1-6, reads GAGVSQSPSNKVTEKGKDVELRCDPISGHTALYWYRQSLGQGLEFLIYFQGNSAPDKSGLPSDRFSAERTGGSVSTLTIQRTQQEDSAVYLCASSLRARGQGNSPLHFGNGTRLTVT.

In its sample, this clonotype was seen a few times. V gene TRBV29-1 combines with J gene TRBJ2-7, with 8 bases matching TRBD1. The V and J ends lost 6 bases and 5 bases, in that order; junction bases with no gene match: 12. Germline V gene lookup returns CDR1 SQVTM and CDR2 ANQGSEA. The CDR3 contains 14 residues. CDR3 nucleotides: TGCAGCGTCGGAGTAGGGCAGGGGGCGAACGAGCAGTACTTC. Residues: CSVGVGQGANEQYF.

This clonotype was picked up a small number of times. V gene TRBV27 combines with J gene TRBJ1-2; weak D call: TRBD1 (6 bases). The CDR3 loop spans 14 amino acids. V was pared by 3 bases and J by 8 bases, with 16 bases between. Germline-derived CDR1 and CDR2 are MNHEY and SMNVEV (reference sequence). DNA of the CDR3: TGTGCCAGCAGTTTCACTCACAGGGTCAGGGGCTACACCTTC. This translates into CASSFTHRVRGYTF.

V and J are TRBV29-1 and TRBJ2-3; 7 bases match TRBD2. V lost 5 bases to trimming and J lost 2 bases; unmatched junction nucleotides: 4. Germline values: CDR1 SQVTM, CDR2 ANQGSEA. The CDR3 length is 13 residues. CDR3 coding DNA: TGCAGCGTTTTAGCGGGTCCCACAGATACGCAGTATTTT. Its protein product is CSVLAGPTDTQYF.

As for this clonotype: Possible read error: a much larger clone is one base away. The chain combines TRBV6-1 with TRBJ2-2; weak D call: TRBD2 (5 bases). Per germline, CDR1 MNHNS and CDR2 SASEGT. This CDR3 comprises 16 residues. CDR3 nucleotides: TGTGCCAGCATCCCTATACGAACTGGGAGCCCCGGGGAGCTGGTTTTT. It encodes CASIPIRTGSPGELVF.

This clonotype was observed many times. The gene calls are TRBV7-2 and TRBJ1-6, with D perhaps matching TRBD1 (5 bases). CDR1 is SGHTA, CDR2 FQGNSA, per germline. This CDR3 region has 15 residues. V lost 1 base and J lost 7, with 11 bases in between. The CDR3 nucleotides are TGTGCCAGCAGCTTAGGGAGACAGAAAAATTCACCCCTCCACTTT. Translating it yields CASSLGRQKNSPLHF.

The V gene is TRBV2, the J gene TRBJ1-1; the D is unclear. In germline, CDR1 is SNHLY, CDR2 FYNNEI. Trimming removed 6 bases from V and 3 bases from J, with 2 bases in between. This CDR3 region has 10 residues. This chain's CDR3 is CASRYTEAFF. CDR3 bases: TGTGCCAGCAGGTACACTGAAGCTTTCTTT.

This clonotype occurred a few times. V is TRBV5-1 and J is TRBJ2-7; a possible D gene is TRBD2 (8 bases). The CDR3 covers 17 residues. The V and J ends lost 2 bases and 3 bases respectively, with 21 bases between them. CDR1 SGHRS and CDR2 YFSETQ come from the germline V gene. The CDR3 sequence: CASSFTLSGGTDYEQYF. The CDR3 DNA follows: TGCGCCAGCAGCTTCACCCTCTCGGGAGGGACAGACTACGAGCAGTACTTC. The entire variable domain, with the rest obtained from reference TRBV5-1 and TRBJ2-7, is as follows: KAGVTQTPRYLIKTRGQQVTLSCSPISGHRSVSWYQQTPGQGLQFLFEYFSETQRNKGNFPGRFSGRQFSNSRSEMNVSTLELGDSALYLCASSFTLSGGTDYEQYFGPGTRLTVT.

This clonotype was seen repeatedly, ten times or more. V usage is TRBV15 and J usage is TRBJ2-5; no definite D call. Germline values: CDR1 LNHNV, CDR2 YYDKDF (reference sequence). The V and J ends lost 4 bases and 5 bases respectively, with 8 bases between them. This CDR3 is 12 amino acids long. CDR3 sequence reads: CATSNGWETQYF. The CDR3 DNA sequence: TGTGCCACCAGCAACGGGTGGGAGACCCAGTACTTC.

This chain connects TRBV5-1 to TRBJ2-3; 7 bases match TRBD1. The germline V gene has CDR1 SGHRS and CDR2 YFSETQ. The J segment lost 4 bases and the V segment lost 0 bases, leaving 8 bases of the junction unmatched. The CDR3 is made up of 16 amino acids. In DNA, the CDR3 is TGCGCCAGCAGCTTGGCGGCGACAGGGTTCCCAGATACGCAGTATTTT. Translating gives CASSLAATGFPDTQYF.

This clonotype has at least ten counts. V and J are TRBV28 and TRBJ2-2, with 13 bases that match TRBD2. The ends lost 2 bases at V and 7 bases at J; junction bases unmatched: 7. This CDR3 region has 17 residues. Germline loops: CDR1 MDHEN, CDR2 SYDVKM. CDR3 in DNA: TGTGCCAGCAGTTTAGAACTAGCGGGAGGGCCACTCGGGGAGCTGTTTTTT. This gives the protein CASSLELAGGPLGELFF.

To note about this clonotype: This may stem from a read error, because a much larger clone lies one nucleotide away. The chain couples TRBV6-2 or TRBV6-3 to TRBJ2-1; 10 positions match TRBD2. The CDR3 loop spans 16 amino acids. Germline V lookup: CDR1 MNHEY, CDR2 SVGEGT. CDR3 coding DNA: TGTTCCAGCAGTCCCTTAGCGGGAGGCTCTTACAATGAGCAGTTCTTC. Translated, it gives CSSSPLAGGSYNEQFF.